This TCR beta chain was sequenced in a study of CD8 T cells in ankylosing spondylitis. Whole-study results and caveats: Disease-associated clones were CD8+ and fairly uncommon in peripheral blood. Matched synovial fluid from ankylosing spondylitis patients was reported to be enriched for disease-linked clones. Some motif variants had been reported before (in reactive arthritis synovial fluid and blood). Ankylosing spondylitis blood seemed to carry a telltale TCR beta motif made of several highly homologous variants.

In regard to this clonotype: The antigen is unknown. The junction does not match germline at one end; this may be a read error.

In germline, CDR1 is SGHVS, CDR2 FQNEAQ. CDR3 length: 12 residues. Researchers built TCR beta libraries using quantitative 5'-RACE with molecular barcodes. TCRdb reanalysed the 5' RACE reads using MiXCR and keeps one entry per CDR3 protein. The table has a few hundred thousand distinct CDR3 sequences, about 6.7% seen once. The sequence was obtained from a male donor with ankylosing spondylitis. The rearrangement joins TRBV7-8 to TRBJ2-7; no reliable D call. Sequencing was carried out using blood, either unsorted or a sorted T cell fraction (not recorded which). The CDR3 sequence is CASRQTSYEQSF. The CDR3 region has the DNA TGTGCCAGCAGGCAGACGTCTTACGAGCAGTCCTTC.